This T cell receptor (beta chain) was sequenced in a study of cytomegalovirus exposure and HLA in healthy donors. This clone has just one count. The CDR3 runs to 12 residues. The V gene lost 5 bases and the J gene lost 3 bases, with 7 bases spanning the gap. Germline V lookup: CDR1 SNHLY, CDR2 FYNNEI. Both 60 Vbeta primers and 13 Jbeta primers went into the PCR. Sequencing used immunoSEQ multiplex PCR; TCRdb keeps in-frame clones, though not all of them. The table includes 160,000 or so clones, approximately 79% detected once. V gene TRBV2 combines with J gene TRBJ1-2; D is undetermined. Sample: PBMCs. The origin of this receptor is a woman between 40 and 55 years old in good health and CMV-seronegative. CDR3 sequence: CASSYSYYGYTF. CDR3 coding DNA: TGTGCCAGCAGTTACTCTTACTATGGCTACACCTTC.